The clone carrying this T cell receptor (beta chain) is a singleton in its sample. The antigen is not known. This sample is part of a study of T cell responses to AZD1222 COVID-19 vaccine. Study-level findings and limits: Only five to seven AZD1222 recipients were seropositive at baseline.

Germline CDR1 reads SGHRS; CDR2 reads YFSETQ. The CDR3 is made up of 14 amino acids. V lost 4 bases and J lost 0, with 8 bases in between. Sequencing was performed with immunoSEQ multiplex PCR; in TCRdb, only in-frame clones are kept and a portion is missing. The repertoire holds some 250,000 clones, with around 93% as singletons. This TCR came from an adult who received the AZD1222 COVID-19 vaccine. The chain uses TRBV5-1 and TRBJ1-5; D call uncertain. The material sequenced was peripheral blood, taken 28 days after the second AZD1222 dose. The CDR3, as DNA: TGCGCCAGCAGCAGTGGGGATAGCAATCAGCCCCAGCATTTT. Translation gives CASSSGDSNQPQHF. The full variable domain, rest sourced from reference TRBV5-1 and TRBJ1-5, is KAGVTQTPRYLIKTRGQQVTLSCSPISGHRSVSWYQQTPGQGLQFLFEYFSETQRNKGNFPGRFSGRQFSNSRSEMNVSTLELGDSALYLCASSSGDSNQPQHFGDGTRLSIL.